This T cell receptor (beta chain) was sequenced for a study of identical twins. To note about this clonotype: Its target is unknown.

cDNA molecules carried unique molecular identifiers, and template switching added a universal primer site. TCRdb recomputed calls from the 5' RACE reads with MiXCR, one row per CDR3 protein. Of 400,000 or so distinct CDR3 sequences listed, roughly 10% are singletons. V was pared by 7 bases and J by 4 bases, with 21 bases between. The CDR3 totals 16 residues. Whole-study findings and limits: Weaker excess twin sharing was seen among beta out-of-frame sequences. Abundant cord blood beta clonotypes carried fewer insertions; memory repertoires showed none. Those out-of-frame alpha sequences shared by twins showed an excess of low generation probability.

The genes are TRBV12-3 or TRBV12-4 and TRBJ2-3, with a possible D match to TRBD1 (5 bases). Sequencing was carried out using naive T cells sorted from blood. This sequence was found in a woman aged 45-65 years in good health. CDR3 bases: TGTGCCAGCACCCCACGGCGAACGATGGGGCCAGATACGCAGTATTTT. This translates into CASTPRRTMGPDTQYF.